Included here is one T cell receptor (beta chain) sequence, with context. What it binds is not known. These data come from a study of cytomegalovirus exposure and HLA in healthy donors. Whole-study results and caveats: The investigators catalogued 150 or so TCR beta chains as cytomegalovirus-associated.

Trimming removed 1 base from V and 4 bases from J, with 12 bases in between. Germline CDR1 reads SGHDT; CDR2 reads YYEEEE. The CDR3 has 15 residues. Sequencing was performed with immunoSEQ multiplex PCR; in TCRdb, only in-frame clones are kept and a portion is missing. The data show 170,000 or so clones, more than 65% seen once. The source of this sequence is a woman under 30 in good health and CMV-seropositive. The V gene is TRBV5-6, the J gene TRBJ2-1; no clear D. Sequences were obtained from PBMCs. The CDR3 is CASSLSFSGYNEQFF. The CDR3 nucleotides read TGTGCCAGCAGCTTGTCGTTCTCAGGTTACAATGAGCAGTTCTTC.